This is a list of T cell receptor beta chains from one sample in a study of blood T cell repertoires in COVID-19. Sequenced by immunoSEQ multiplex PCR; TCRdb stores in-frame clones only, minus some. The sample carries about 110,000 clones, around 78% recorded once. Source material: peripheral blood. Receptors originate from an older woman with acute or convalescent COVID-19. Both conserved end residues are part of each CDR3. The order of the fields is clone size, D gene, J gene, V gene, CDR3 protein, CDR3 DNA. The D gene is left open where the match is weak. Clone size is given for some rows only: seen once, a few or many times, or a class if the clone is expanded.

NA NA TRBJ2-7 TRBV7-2 CASSLVQGRYEQYF TGTGCCAGCAGCTTGGTTCAGGGCCGGTACGAGCAGTACTTC
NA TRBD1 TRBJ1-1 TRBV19 CASSLKGAAFF TGTGCCAGTAGTCTAAAGGGGGCGGCTTTCTTT
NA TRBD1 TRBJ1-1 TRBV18 CASSPETGGRTEAFF TGTGCCAGCTCACCCGAGACAGGGGGTCGGACTGAAGCTTTCTTT
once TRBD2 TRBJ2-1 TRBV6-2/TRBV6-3 CASSLAGGLYNEQFF TGTGCCAGCAGTCTAGCGGGAGGGCTCTACAATGAGCAGTTCTTC
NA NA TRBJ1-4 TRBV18 CASSPRGNYEKLFF TGTGCCAGCTCACCCAGGGGAAATTATGAAAAACTGTTTTTT
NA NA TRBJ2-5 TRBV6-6 CASSYVSQETQYF TGTGCCAGCAGTTACGTCTCTCAAGAGACCCAGTACTTC
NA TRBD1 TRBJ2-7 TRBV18 CASSTGAGEQYF TGTGCCAGCAGTACAGGGGCTGGGGAGCAGTACTTC
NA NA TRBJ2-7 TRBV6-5 CASSYGRGSYYEQYF TGTGCCAGCAGTTACGGTAGGGGGAGTTACTACGAGCAGTACTTC
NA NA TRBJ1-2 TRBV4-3 CASSRASGDGYTF TGCGCCAGCAGCCGCGCTTCAGGGGACGGCTACACCTTC
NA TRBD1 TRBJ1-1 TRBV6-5 CASTLTGGNTEAFF TGTGCCAGCACCTTGACAGGGGGCAACACTGAAGCTTTCTTT
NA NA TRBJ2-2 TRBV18 CATSGLRATGELFF TGTGCCACATCTGGACTTCGGGCCACCGGGGAGCTGTTTTTT
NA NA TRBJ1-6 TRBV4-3 CASSQDLASPLHF TGCGCCAGCAGCCAAGATTTGGCATCACCCCTCCACTTT
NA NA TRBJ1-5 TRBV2 CASSGGHNNQPQHF TGTGCCAGCAGTGGGGGACACAACAATCAGCCCCAGCATTTT
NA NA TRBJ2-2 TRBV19 CASSIGVSGELFF TGTGCCAGTAGTATTGGAGTATCCGGGGAGCTGTTTTTT
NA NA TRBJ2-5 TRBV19 CASSIGLRDGETQYF TGTGCCAGTAGTATAGGGCTCAGGGATGGAGAGACCCAGTACTTC
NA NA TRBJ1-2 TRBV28 CASSFTALTGYTF TGTGCCAGCAGTTTTACAGCTTTAACGGGCTACACCTTC
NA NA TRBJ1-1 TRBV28 CASSFLTATTQTEAFF TGTGCCAGCAGTTTTTTGACAGCCACCACCCAAACTGAAGCTTTCTTT
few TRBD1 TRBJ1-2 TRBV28 CATRATGNGYGYTF TGTGCCACCAGAGCGACAGGGAATGGATATGGCTACACCTTC
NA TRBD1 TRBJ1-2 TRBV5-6 CASSRGTGVNHGYGYTF TGTGCCAGCAGCCGAGGGACAGGGGTAAACCATGGATATGGCTACACCTTC
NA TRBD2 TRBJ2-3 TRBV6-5 CASRGLAGVTQYF TGTGCCAGCAGGGGACTAGCGGGGGTTACGCAGTATTTT
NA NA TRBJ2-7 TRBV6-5 CASVQGGGGEQYF TGTGCCAGCGTACAGGGGGGGGGAGGGGAGCAGTACTTC
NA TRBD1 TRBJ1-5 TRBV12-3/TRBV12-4 CASRGQGGQPQHF TGTGCCAGCAGGGGACAGGGTGGGCAGCCCCAGCATTTT
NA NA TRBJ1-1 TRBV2 CASNLKPNTEAFF TGTGCCAGCAACCTAAAGCCGAACACTGAAGCTTTCTTT
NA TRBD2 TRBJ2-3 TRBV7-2 CASSLGFSGSSTDTQYF TGTGCCAGCAGCTTAGGATTTAGCGGGTCTAGCACAGATACGCAGTATTTT
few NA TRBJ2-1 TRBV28 CASSFTGKDEQFF TGTGCCAGCAGTTTTACAGGGAAGGATGAGCAGTTCTTC
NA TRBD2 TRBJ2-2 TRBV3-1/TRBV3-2 CASGTSGSTGELFF TGTGCCAGCGGGACTAGCGGGAGTACCGGGGAGCTGTTTTTT
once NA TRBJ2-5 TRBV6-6 CASSLGGGGTQYF TGTGCCAGCAGTCTTGGAGGCGGTGGGACCCAGTACTTC
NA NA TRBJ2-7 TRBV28 CASSFLEGSSSYEQYF TGTGCCAGCAGTTTTTTGGAGGGGTCCTCGTCCTACGAGCAGTACTTC
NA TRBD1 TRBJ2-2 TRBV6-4 CASRPGQGLAVFPGELFF TGTGCCAGCAGGCCGGGACAGGGCCTAGCTGTGTTCCCCGGGGAGCTGTTTTTT
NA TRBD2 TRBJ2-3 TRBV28 CASNPSGIYSSTDTQYF TGTGCCAGTAACCCTAGCGGGATTTACTCTAGCACAGATACGCAGTATTTT
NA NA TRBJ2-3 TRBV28 CASSTGVVAYF TGTGCCAGCAGTACCGGGGTGGTGGCGTATTTT
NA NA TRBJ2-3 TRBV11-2 CASSSGGVAVTDTQYF TGTGCCAGCAGCTCCGGCGGGGTAGCGGTCACAGATACGCAGTATTTT
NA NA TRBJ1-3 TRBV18 CASSPQGQPGLGSGNTIYF TGTGCCAGCTCACCGCAGGGTCAACCGGGACTGGGCTCTGGAAACACCATATATTTT
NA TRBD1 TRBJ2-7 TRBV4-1 CASSYILGQNEQYF TGCGCCAGCAGCTATATCCTGGGACAGAACGAGCAGTACTTC
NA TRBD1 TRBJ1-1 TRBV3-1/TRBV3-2 CASSSTGAATEAFF TGTGCCAGCAGCTCTACAGGGGCCGCCACTGAAGCTTTCTTT
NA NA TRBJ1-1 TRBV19 CASSWGPNTEAFF TGTGCCAGTAGTTGGGGCCCGAACACTGAAGCTTTCTTT
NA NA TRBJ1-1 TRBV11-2 CASSFAGDTEAFF TGTGCCAGCAGCTTTGCAGGGGACACTGAAGCTTTCTTT
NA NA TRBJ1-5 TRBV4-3 CASSQDAAPASNQPQHF TGCGCCAGCAGCCAAGATGCGGCTCCCGCGAGCAATCAGCCCCAGCATTTT
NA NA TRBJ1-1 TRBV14 CASSQGLNEAFF TGTGCCAGCAGCCAAGGACTTAATGAAGCTTTCTTT
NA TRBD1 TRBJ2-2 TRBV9 CASSPGTGGIGELFF TGTGCCAGCAGCCCAGGGACAGGGGGGATCGGGGAGCTGTTTTTT
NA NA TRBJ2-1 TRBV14 CASSRELSYNEQFF TGTGCCAGCAGCCGTGAGTTGAGTTACAATGAGCAGTTCTTC
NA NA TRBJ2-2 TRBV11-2 CASSLPPGLRTGELFF TGTGCCAGCAGCTTGCCTCCGGGACTGCGCACCGGGGAGCTGTTTTTT
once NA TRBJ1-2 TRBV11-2 CASSLYVGGISGYTF TGTGCCAGCAGCTTATATGTGGGGGGAATTTCTGGCTACACCTTC
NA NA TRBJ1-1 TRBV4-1 CASSQDQEGWEAFF TGCGCCAGCAGCCAAGATCAGGAGGGGTGGGAAGCTTTCTTT
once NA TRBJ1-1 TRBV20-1 CSASLAGRNTEAFF TGCAGTGCTAGTCTCGCAGGTCGGAACACTGAAGCTTTCTTT
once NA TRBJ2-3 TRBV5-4 CASSFGGTLLSTDTQYF TGTGCCAGCAGCTTCGGAGGGACCCTCCTTAGCACAGATACGCAGTATTTT
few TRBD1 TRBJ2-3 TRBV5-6 CASSLGQGFSADTQYF TGTGCCAGCAGCTTGGGACAGGGGTTCAGTGCAGATACGCAGTATTTT
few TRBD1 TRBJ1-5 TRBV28 CASSPASTGDQPQHF TGTGCCAGCAGTCCCGCCTCTACAGGGGATCAGCCCCAGCATTTT
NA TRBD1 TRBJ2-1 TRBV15 CATSRSGGQGGNEQFF TGTGCCACCAGCAGATCGGGGGGACAGGGAGGCAATGAGCAGTTCTTC
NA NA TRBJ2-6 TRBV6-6 CAGERAGANVLTF TGTGCCGGGGAGAGGGCTGGGGCCAACGTCCTGACTTTC
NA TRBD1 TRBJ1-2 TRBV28 CASSLSGTGGAGYTF TGTGCCAGCAGTTTATCCGGGACAGGGGGAGCGGGCTACACCTTC
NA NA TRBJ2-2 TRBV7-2 CASSLGGGTPGELFF TGTGCCAGCAGCCTAGGGGGGGGTACCCCCGGGGAGCTGTTTTTT
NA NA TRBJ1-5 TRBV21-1 CASSKGDRGRIGNQPQHF TGTGCCAGCAGCAAAGGAGACAGGGGGCGCATTGGCAATCAGCCCCAGCATTTT
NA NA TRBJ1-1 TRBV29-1 CSVRGYTEAFF TGCAGCGTTAGGGGGTACACTGAAGCTTTCTTT
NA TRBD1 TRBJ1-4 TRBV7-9 CASSLAQTGPNEKLFF TGTGCCAGCAGCTTAGCGCAGACAGGGCCTAATGAAAAACTGTTTTTT